The entry that follows covers one TCR beta chain sequence. The sample is drawn from a study of blood T cell repertoires in COVID-19. Study details: Acute and convalescent COVID-19 samples came from the United States, Italy and Spain. The analysed material was cDNA or gDNA that came from T cells, B-cell-depleted T cells, or PBMCs.

Germline V gene data show CDR1 as ENHRY and CDR2 as SYGVKD. Trimming cost V 3 bases and J 2 bases, with 13 bases left between them. This CDR3 has 15 residues. Original processing methods: Reference gene primer amplification in the assay estimated nucleated cell counts. The protocol was immunoSEQ multiplex PCR, while the TCRdb copy is restricted to in-frame clones and leaves out a portion. V and J calls and clone size are copied from that table; D and trimming were computed from the DNA. Of 260,000 or so clones detected, approximately 88% appear once; the ten largest clones hold approximately 8.8%. This sequence originates from a man younger than 35 with active or convalescent COVID-19. Sample: peripheral blood. The chain uses TRBV10-3 and TRBJ1-1, with no clear D. The CDR3 DNA follows: TGTGCCATCAGTGATGAGGTATCGGATAACACTGAAGCTTTCTTT. This codes for CAISDEVSDNTEAFF.